This TCR beta chain is from a study of blood T cell repertoires in COVID-19. The CDR3 extends over 15 amino acids. CDR1 is SGHAT and CDR2 is FQDESV in the germline V gene (reference sequence). The germline V and J ends were trimmed by 5 bases and 0 bases, with 13 bases remaining between them. The table came from immunoSEQ multiplex PCR; TCRdb's copy has only in-frame clones and leaves some out. Counted here are about 200,000 clones, 82% occurring once; the ten biggest clones make up approximately 8%. Those enrolled in Seattle joined during active infection and were followed longitudinally afterward. This TCR derives from a woman aged 55 to 70 with COVID-19, enrolled during active disease. The rearrangement uses TRBV11-1 and TRBJ1-1; no reliable D call. The sequencing input was peripheral blood. The CDR3 reads CASSLLTGMNTEAFF. CDR3 bases: TGTGCCAGCAGCCTCCTCACCGGGATGAACACTGAAGCTTTCTTT. Together with reference TRBV11-1 and TRBJ1-1, the CDR3 gives the full variable domain: EAEVAQSPRYKITEKSQAVAFWCDPISGHATLYWYRQILGQGPELLVQFQDESVVDDSQLPKDRFSAERLKGVDSTLKIQPAELGDSAMYLCASSLLTGMNTEAFFGQGTRLTVV.